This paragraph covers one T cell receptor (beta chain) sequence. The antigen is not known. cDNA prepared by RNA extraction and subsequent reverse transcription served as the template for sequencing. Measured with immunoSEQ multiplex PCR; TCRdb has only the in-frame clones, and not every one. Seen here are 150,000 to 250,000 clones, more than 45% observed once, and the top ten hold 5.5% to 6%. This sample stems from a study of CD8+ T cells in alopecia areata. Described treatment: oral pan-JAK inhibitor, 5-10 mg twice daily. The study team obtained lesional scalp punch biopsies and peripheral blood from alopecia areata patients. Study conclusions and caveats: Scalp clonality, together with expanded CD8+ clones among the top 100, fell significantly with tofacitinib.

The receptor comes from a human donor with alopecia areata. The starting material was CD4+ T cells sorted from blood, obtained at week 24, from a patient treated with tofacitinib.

CDR3 protein: CASSLGQSYGYTF. The CDR3 nucleotides are TGCGCCAGCAGCTTGGGCCAGTCCTATGGCTACACCTTC. The rearrangement uses TRBV5-1 and TRBJ1-2; D not certain. The germline gives CDR1 SGHRS, CDR2 YFSETQ. Trimming shortened V by 0 bases and J by 4 bases, and 7 bases separated the two germline ends. The CDR3 consists of 13 residues.